These T cell receptor beta chains were read from a single sample in a study of radiation and T cells in renal cell carcinoma. Measured with immunoSEQ multiplex PCR; TCRdb has only the in-frame clones, and not every one. This sample carries almost 50,000 clones, 75% to 85% of them seen once, and the ten largest clones take about 28%. Material: blood, obtained from a patient whose treatment included radiotherapy and nephrectomy. The receptors shown here come from a woman in her seventies with renal cell carcinoma. The CDR3 runs from the conserved cysteine through the conserved F or W. A D gene is named only where the DNA matches it firmly. Clone size is stated in some rows and not others, as once, few, many or a class when expanded.

clone size	V gene	J gene	D gene	CDR3 DNA	CDR3 protein
NA	TRBV6-5	TRBJ1-1	NA	TGTGCCAGCACGGCCCTAATGGAGGGGAACACTGAAGCTTTCTTT	CASTALMEGNTEAFF
NA	TRBV19	TRBJ2-7	TRBD1	TGTGCCAGTAGTATCGGGACAGGGGAGATCTACGAGCAGTACTTC	CASSIGTGEIYEQYF
NA	TRBV4-2	TRBJ1-1	NA	TGTGCCAGCAGCCAAGATCCGGCTGAGGGAAAGACTGAAGCTTTCTTT	CASSQDPAEGKTEAFF
NA	TRBV6-6	TRBJ1-4	NA	TGTGCCAGCAGTTATTATAATGAAAAACTGTTTTTT	CASSYYNEKLFF
NA	TRBV5-1	TRBJ2-5	TRBD1	TGCGCCAGCAGCTCGGGACAGCTCCAAGAGACCCAGTACTTC	CASSSGQLQETQYF
NA	TRBV18	TRBJ2-3	NA	TGTGCCAGCTCACCGGGGGGAGTAGCAGATACGCAGTATTTT	CASSPGGVADTQYF
once	TRBV5-1	TRBJ1-5	TRBD1	TGCGCCAGCAGCTTGGGCGACAGGGCTGGCAATCAGCCCCAGCATTTT	CASSLGDRAGNQPQHF
NA	TRBV19	TRBJ1-4	TRBD1	TGTGCCAGTAGTCAAGGGGGCTCTAATGAAAAACTGTTTTTT	CASSQGGSNEKLFF
NA	TRBV19	TRBJ2-7	NA	TGTGCCAGTAGTATCTTTAGCGGATCCTACGAGCAGTACTTC	CASSIFSGSYEQYF
once	TRBV2	TRBJ2-3	NA	TGTGCCAGCAGTGCTGGGTGGAGCGGACTCACAGATACGCAGTATTTT	CASSAGWSGLTDTQYF
few	TRBV10-1	TRBJ2-3	NA	TGCGCCAGCAGTGACTCCTACGACAGGTCTTCCACAGATACGCAGTATTTT	CASSDSYDRSSTDTQYF
NA	TRBV5-4	TRBJ2-7	TRBD2	TGTGCCACCACAACGGGCGGGAGCAAGTCCTACGAGCAGTACTTC	CATTTGGSKSYEQYF
NA	TRBV7-3	TRBJ2-2	NA	TGTGCCAGCAGCTTAACGGGTACGAACACCGGGGAGCTGTTTTTT	CASSLTGTNTGELFF
NA	TRBV18	TRBJ1-1	NA	TGTGCCAGCTCACAAACAGGTATGAACACTGAAGCTTTCTTT	CASSQTGMNTEAFF
NA	TRBV19	TRBJ2-3	NA	TGTGCCAGTAGTCCTCCGTCAGATACGCAGTATTTT	CASSPPSDTQYF
NA	TRBV7-9	TRBJ2-7	TRBD1	TGTGCCAGCAGCTTAGCGTCGGGACAGGGGAATTACGAGCAGTACTTC	CASSLASGQGNYEQYF
NA	TRBV6-6	TRBJ1-1	NA	TGTGCCAGCAGTTATGAGGGAGTGAACACTGAAGCTTTCTTT	CASSYEGVNTEAFF
NA	TRBV7-9	TRBJ1-2	NA	TGTGCCAGCAGCCCAAGTGGGGGAAATATGAACACCTTC	CASSPSGGNMNTF
NA	TRBV19	TRBJ2-2	TRBD2	TGTGCCAGTAGTACCTCTACTAGCGGGGGGAACACCGGGGAGCTGTTTTTT	CASSTSTSGGNTGELFF
NA	TRBV6-5	TRBJ1-1	NA	TGTGCCAGCAGTTACTCGAACAGGGAAGCTTTCTTT	CASSYSNREAFF
few	TRBV10-1	TRBJ2-1	NA	TGCGCCAGCAGTGCAAGCGGTGCCTACAATGAGCAGTTCTTC	CASSASGAYNEQFF
NA	TRBV19	TRBJ2-1	NA	TGTGCCAGTAGCCGGACAGAAAGATGGGAGCAGTTCTTC	CASSRTERWEQFF
once	TRBV5-1	TRBJ2-3	NA	TGCGCCAGCAGCTTGGGTGGAGGGGAGAGGGCAGATACGCAGTATTTT	CASSLGGGERADTQYF
once	TRBV30	TRBJ2-7	TRBD1	TGTGCCTGGAGTGTACTCCGGACAGGGGGCCCCGCGAGGAGGTTC	CAWSVLRTGGPARRF
NA	TRBV6-1	TRBJ1-6	NA	TGTGCCAGCAGTGAAAGCCTCGGGGGCAGAAATTCACCCCTCCACTTT	CASSESLGGRNSPLHF
NA	TRBV6-6	TRBJ1-1	NA	TGTGCCAGCAGTTACATGACCGGGAACACTGAAGCTTTCTTT	CASSYMTGNTEAFF
NA	TRBV5-1	TRBJ2-7	NA	TGCGCCAGCAGCTTGGGGTCCCCGGGGGAGTCCTACGAGCAGTACTTC	CASSLGSPGESYEQYF
once	TRBV7-9	TRBJ1-6	NA	TGTGCCAGCAGCACCCAACAGGGCTCACCCCTCCACTTT	CASSTQQGSPLHF
NA	TRBV6-1	TRBJ2-3	NA	TGTGCCAGCAGTGAAGCACTAGCTGATCCAGATACGCAGTATTTT	CASSEALADPDTQYF
few	TRBV18	TRBJ1-5	NA	TGTGCCAGCTCACCTACGACAGGCCACAATCAGCCCCAGCATTTT	CASSPTTGHNQPQHF
NA	TRBV5-1	TRBJ2-2	NA	TGCGCCAGCAGCTTAATCCCAGACACGAACACCGGGGAGCTGTTTTTT	CASSLIPDTNTGELFF
NA	TRBV29-1	TRBJ1-4	TRBD1	TGCAGCGCCAAACCACAGGGGGCGCAAGAAAAACTGTTTTTT	CSAKPQGAQEKLFF
NA	TRBV10-3	TRBJ2-2	NA	TGTGCCATCAGTCAAGGAGGGTACAAGTCCGGGGAGCTGTTTTTT	CAISQGGYKSGELFF
NA	TRBV19	TRBJ1-5	NA	TGTGCCAGTAGTAACGGGGAGGGCAATCAGCCCCAGCATTTT	CASSNGEGNQPQHF
NA	TRBV6-5	TRBJ2-7	TRBD1	TGTGCCAGCAGTAACTCCGGGACAGGAAACTACGAGCAGTACTTC	CASSNSGTGNYEQYF
NA	TRBV5-5	TRBJ1-5	NA	TGTGCCAGCAGCTTAGTATGGGGGGGCAATCAGCCCCAGCATTTT	CASSLVWGGNQPQHF
NA	TRBV11-3	TRBJ2-3	TRBD2	TGTGCCAGCAGCCGGACTAGCGGGGGGGTGGATACGCAGTATTTT	CASSRTSGGVDTQYF
NA	TRBV20-1	TRBJ2-5	NA	TGCAGTGCTAGCCTGGAGACCCAGTACTTC	CSASLETQYF
NA	TRBV27	TRBJ2-1	NA	TGTGCCAGCAGTTTTACCCTCACAGGGCTGCTAAATGAGCAGTTCTTC	CASSFTLTGLLNEQFF
NA	TRBV5-1	TRBJ2-1	TRBD2	TGCGCCAGCAGCTTGCAAGCCTCTAGCGGATACAATGAGCAGTTCTTC	CASSLQASSGYNEQFF
once	TRBV10-1	TRBJ1-1	NA	TGCGCCAGCAGTGAGTCGAACAGGGCGGCTTTCTTT	CASSESNRAAFF
NA	TRBV5-1	TRBJ2-1	NA	TGCGCCAGCAGCTTGGCCCTCAACAATGAGCAGTTCTTC	CASSLALNNEQFF
NA	TRBV7-2	TRBJ1-4	NA	TGTGCCAGCAGCTTAAGACCGGGACTTTCAACTAATGAAAAACTGTTTTTT	CASSLRPGLSTNEKLFF
NA	TRBV5-4	TRBJ2-2	NA	TGTGCCAGCAGCAGGGACCAGCTGAACACCGGGGAGCTGTTTTTT	CASSRDQLNTGELFF
NA	TRBV15	TRBJ2-1	NA	TGTGCCACCAGCACTTCCTTTATCGGGTCCAATGAGCAGTTCTTC	CATSTSFIGSNEQFF
NA	TRBV4-3	TRBJ2-2	NA	TGCGCCAGCAGCCAAGCCGAGGGGCTGGCCGGGGAGCTGTTTTTT	CASSQAEGLAGELFF